One and the same sample provided the 19 T cell receptor beta chains below, sequenced in a study of T-cell reconstitution after alpha-beta-depleted transplantation in children. TCRbeta library preparation incorporated unique molecular identifiers. Using its own MiXCR run on the PCR reads, TCRdb lists one record per CDR3 protein. In the table there are more than 200,000 distinct CDR3 sequences, over 15% of which are singletons. Sample: PBMCs, mostly from graft donor cells, taken 360 days after TCRalphabeta/CD19-depleted stem cell transplant. Receptor source: a male patient aged 2-15 years who had a stem cell transplant for acute lymphoblastic leukemia, so the T cells may come from the graft donor.

This clonotype was seen many times. The rearrangement joins TRBV12-3 or TRBV12-4 to TRBJ1-1, with D perhaps TRBD1 (6 bases). The CDR3 extends over 14 amino acids. Trimming took 5 bases from V and 5 from J, leaving 15 bases between them. CDR3 coding DNA: TGTGCCAGCAGTCATGAACAGGGTTGGACTGAAGCTTTCTTT. Amino acid sequence: CASSHEQGWTEAFF.

This clonotype was observed at least ten times. V and J are TRBV29-1 and TRBJ1-1, with D uncertain. Trimming shortened V by 6 bases and J by 2 bases, and 13 bases separated the two germline ends. From germline, CDR1 is SQVTM and CDR2 ANQGSEA. This CDR3 is 13 amino acids long. In nucleotides, the CDR3 is TGCAGCGTAGAGGCGGCGGGTAACACTGAAGCTTTCTTT. This codes for CSVEAAGNTEAFF.

This chain joins TRBV6-2 or TRBV6-3 and TRBJ1-2; weak D call: TRBD1 (6 bases). The CDR3 loop spans 13 amino acids. V was cut by 6 bases and J by 8 bases, with 16 bases left in between. Germline V gives CDR1 MNHEY, CDR2 SVGEGT. This CDR3 is CASSLTQGYGYTF. The CDR3 DNA sequence: TGTGCCAGCAGCCTGACGCAGGGGTACGGCTACACCTTC.

The chain is built from TRBV5-1 and TRBJ2-3; TRBD2 might be the D (5 bases). Germline CDR1 and CDR2: SGHRS and YFSETQ. This CDR3 is 13 amino acids long. Trimming cost V 6 bases and J 1 base, with 9 bases left between them. The CDR3 loop is CASTPGGTDTQYF. Here the CDR3 DNA reads TGCGCCAGCACACCCGGGGGCACAGATACGCAGTATTTT.

This clonotype was detected ten times or more. The chain employs TRBV29-1 and TRBJ1-5; D call uncertain. Trimming cost V 7 bases and J 3 bases, with 10 bases left between them. This CDR3 is 12 amino acids long. Germline CDR1 and CDR2: SQVTM and ANQGSEA. Written as DNA, the CDR3 is TGCAGCGCCCAGGCCCCCAATCAGCCCCAGCATTTT. It yields the protein CSAQAPNQPQHF.

This clonotype has only a few counts. The chain carries TRBV7-3 and TRBJ1-2, with D perhaps TRBD1 (5 bases). This CDR3 is 13 amino acids long. CDR1 is SGHTA, CDR2 FQGTGA, per germline. Deletions cut 3 bases from V and 6 bases from J, with 11 bases between. CDR3 in amino acids: CASSFRGRDGYTF. In nucleotides, the CDR3 is TGTGCCAGCAGCTTCCGGGGACGGGATGGCTACACCTTC.

Here the CDR3 reads CASSVGETYQPQHF. CDR3 nucleotides: TGTGCCAGCAGCGTAGGCGAGACTTATCAGCCCCAGCATTTT. This chain links TRBV9 with TRBJ1-5; no clear D gene. The V and J ends lost 0 bases and 5 bases respectively, with 9 bases between them. In germline, CDR1 is SGDLS, CDR2 YYNGEE. The length of the CDR3 is 14 residues.

The chain has TRBV11-3 and TRBJ2-1, with 7 bases matching TRBD1. J lost 7 bases, V lost 5 bases, and 5 bases had no gene match. There are 13 residues in the CDR3. Germline CDR1 is SGHNT and CDR2 is YENEEA. The CDR3 nucleotides are TGTGCCAGCAGCCCACCGACAGGGAATGAGCAGTTCTTC. The encoded protein is CASSPPTGNEQFF.

This clonotype was found a few times. The V and J genes are TRBV10-3 and TRBJ2-3; 7 positions match TRBD1. Trimming cost V 10 bases and J 0 bases; bases outside gene matches: 7. Germline CDR1 is ENHRY and CDR2 is SYGVKD. This CDR3 has 14 amino acids. This chain's CDR3 is CATKGQNSTDTQYF. CDR3 nucleotides: TGTGCCACCAAGGGACAGAACAGCACAGATACGCAGTATTTT.

The J gene is TRBJ1-5, the V gene TRBV25-1; 9 bases agree with TRBD1. The CDR3 extends over 14 amino acids. The junction had 3 bases not matched to a gene; V was cut back by 8 bases and J by 1 base. Per germline, CDR1 MGHDK and CDR2 SYGVNS. The CDR3 reads CASADRGSNQPQHF. As DNA, the CDR3 is TGTGCCAGCGCGGACAGGGGAAGCAATCAGCCCCAGCATTTT.

This clonotype was found many times. The chain has TRBV20-1 and TRBJ2-3; possibly TRBD2 for D (7 bases). Germline CDR1 reads DFQATT; CDR2 reads SNEGSKA (reference sequence). The CDR3 consists of 13 residues. Trimming shortened V by 3 bases and J by 4 bases, and 11 bases separated the two germline ends. CDR3 amino acids: CSASGGLSDTQYF. The CDR3 DNA reads TGCAGTGCTAGCGGGGGGCTATCAGATACGCAGTATTTT.

There are many counts of this clonotype. The chain has TRBV5-4 and TRBJ1-2; TRBD1 might be the D (6 bases). Trimming removed 4 bases at V and 7 bases at J, with 20 bases between. From germline, CDR1 is SGHNT and CDR2 YYREEE (reference sequence). This CDR3 contains 15 residues. The CDR3 nucleotides are TGTGCCAGCAGCACAGTACAGGGCTTCAGTGGTGGCTACACCTTC. Protein sequence: CASSTVQGFSGGYTF.

The chain is built from TRBV18 and TRBJ2-2; unclear D gene. Trimming removed 3 bases at V and 5 bases at J, with 4 bases between. The CDR3 spans 12 residues. Germline V lookup: CDR1 KGHSH, CDR2 LQKENI. The CDR3 DNA reads as TGTGCCAGCTCACCTGAAACCGGGGAGCTGTTTTTT. This sequence encodes CASSPETGELFF.

In this sample, this clonotype turned up a few times. This chain joins TRBV12-3 or TRBV12-4 and TRBJ1-2; D not certain. Between the trimmed V and J ends, which lost 7 bases and 7 bases, there was a span of 19 bases. The CDR3 is made up of 14 amino acids. The CDR3 nucleotides read TGTGCCAGCAATGGAATCTCAGAGGGTAGTGGCTACACCTTC. Amino acids: CASNGISEGSGYTF.

The gene calls are TRBV28 and TRBJ1-2, with D maybe TRBD1 (5 bases). CDR3 length equals 13 residues. Germline values: CDR1 MDHEN, CDR2 SYDVKM. The germline V and J ends were trimmed by 4 bases and 5 bases, with 11 bases remaining between them. CDR3 protein: CASSSDTSYGYTF. Here the CDR3 DNA reads TGTGCCAGCAGTTCGGACACAAGTTATGGCTACACCTTC.

J is TRBJ2-4 and V is TRBV12-3 or TRBV12-4; TRBD1 might be the D (6 bases). With 8 bases removed from V and 0 bases from J, the gap between germline ends came to 20 bases. The length of the CDR3 is 17 residues. In nucleotides, the CDR3 is TGTGCCAGCGCCATCCAGACAGGCACGATAGCCAAAAACATTCAGTACTTC. It encodes CASAIQTGTIAKNIQYF.

The chain recombines TRBV12-3 or TRBV12-4 with TRBJ2-5; TRBD1 agrees at 9 bases. V was clipped by 8 bases and J by 9 bases; unmatched bases: 16. The CDR3 extends over 15 amino acids. The CDR3 loop reads CASLTLRDREKSQYF. CDR3 DNA sequence: TGTGCCAGCTTAACTTTAAGGGACAGGGAGAAGTCCCAGTACTTC.

This clonotype was counted many times. This sequence joins TRBV6-5 and TRBJ1-1; 10 nucleotides align to TRBD1. The ends lost 0 bases at V and 6 bases at J; junction bases unmatched: 7. The CDR3 is 16 amino acids. Germline V lookup: CDR1 MNHEY, CDR2 SVGAGI. The CDR3 spells CASSYSDRGRSAEAFF. The CDR3 region has the DNA TGTGCCAGCAGTTACTCGGACAGGGGGAGATCGGCTGAAGCTTTCTTT.

The CDR3 is CASTPTGSISGNTIYF. In nucleotides, the CDR3 is TGTGCCAGCACCCCGACAGGGAGCATCTCTGGAAACACCATATATTTT. The chain employs TRBV2 and TRBJ1-3, with 7 nucleotides matching TRBD1. Germline loops: CDR1 SNHLY, CDR2 FYNNEI. The CDR3 runs to 16 residues. The V segment lost 7 bases and the J segment 0 bases; nucleotides outside the gene matches: 9.